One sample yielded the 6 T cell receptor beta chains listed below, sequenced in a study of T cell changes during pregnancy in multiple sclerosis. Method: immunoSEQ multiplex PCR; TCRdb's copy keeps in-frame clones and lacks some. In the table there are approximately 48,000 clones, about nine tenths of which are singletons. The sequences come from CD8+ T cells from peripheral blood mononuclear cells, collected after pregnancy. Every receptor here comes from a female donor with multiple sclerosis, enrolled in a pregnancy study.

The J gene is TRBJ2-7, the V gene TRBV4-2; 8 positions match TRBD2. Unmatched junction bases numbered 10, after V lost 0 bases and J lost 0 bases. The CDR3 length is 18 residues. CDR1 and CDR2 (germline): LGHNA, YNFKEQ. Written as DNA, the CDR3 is TGTGCCAGCAGCCAAGAATTCTATCTAGCGGGTAGCTCCTACGAGCAGTACTTC. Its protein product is CASSQEFYLAGSSYEQYF.

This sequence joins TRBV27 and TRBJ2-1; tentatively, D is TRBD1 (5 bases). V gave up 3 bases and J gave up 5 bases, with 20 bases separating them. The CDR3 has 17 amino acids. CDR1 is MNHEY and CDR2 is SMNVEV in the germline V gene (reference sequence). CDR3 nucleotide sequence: TGTGCCAGCAGTTTTAGGACCCTCAAGGGGATCGACAATGAGCAGTTCTTC. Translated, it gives CASSFRTLKGIDNEQFF.

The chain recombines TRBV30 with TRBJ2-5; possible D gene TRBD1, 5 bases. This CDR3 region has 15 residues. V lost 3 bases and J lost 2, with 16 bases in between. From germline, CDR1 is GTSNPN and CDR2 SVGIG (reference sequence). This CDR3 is CAWSHSPGPQETQYF. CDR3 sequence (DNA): TGTGCCTGGAGCCATAGTCCAGGGCCTCAAGAGACCCAGTACTTC.

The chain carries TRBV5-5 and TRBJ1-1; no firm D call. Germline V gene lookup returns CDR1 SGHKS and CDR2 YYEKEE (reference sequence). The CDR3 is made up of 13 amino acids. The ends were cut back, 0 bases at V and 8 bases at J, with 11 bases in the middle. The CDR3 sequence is CASSLVGSEEAFF. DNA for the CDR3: TGTGCCAGCAGCTTGGTCGGGAGTGAGGAAGCTTTCTTT.

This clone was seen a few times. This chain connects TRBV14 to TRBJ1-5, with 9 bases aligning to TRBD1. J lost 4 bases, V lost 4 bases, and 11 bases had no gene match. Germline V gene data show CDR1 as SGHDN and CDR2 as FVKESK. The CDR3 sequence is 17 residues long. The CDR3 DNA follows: TGTGCCAGCAGCCGAAATTCCGGGACAGGGACGAATCAGCCCCAGCATTTT. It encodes CASSRNSGTGTNQPQHF.

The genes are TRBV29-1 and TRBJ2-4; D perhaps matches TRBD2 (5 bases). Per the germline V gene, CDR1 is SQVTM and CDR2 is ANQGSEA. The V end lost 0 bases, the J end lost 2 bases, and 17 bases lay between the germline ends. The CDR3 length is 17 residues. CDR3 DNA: TGCAGCGTTGAAGATCATATGGAGGCCGCCCCCAAAAACATTCAGTACTTC. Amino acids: CSVEDHMEAAPKNIQYF.